A selection of T cell receptor beta chains follows, all from one sample in a study of prognosis after radiotherapy for stage I lung cancer. MiXCR, applied by TCRdb to the multiplex PCR reads, yields one record per CDR3 protein. The repertoire holds about 30,000 distinct CDR3 sequences, around 48% seen once, with about 15% in the top ten. The sequencing used PBMCs, collected before or after stereotactic body radiation therapy (not recorded which). These receptors all stem from a donor over 45 with non-small cell lung cancer. The CDR3 runs from the conserved cysteine through the conserved F or W. D genes are given only for firm matches. Size values are once, few and many counts, or a class for expanded clones, and some rows have none.

v_gene,abundance,j_gene,d_gene,CDR3aa,CDR3nt
TRBV5-1,many,TRBJ1-1,TRBD1,CASSSQGASTEAFF,TGCGCCAGCAGCTCACAGGGGGCCAGCACTGAAGCTTTCTTT
TRBV6-2/TRBV6-3,-,TRBJ2-5,TRBD2,CASSEAGGTWGETQYF,TGTGCCAGCAGTGAAGCGGGGGGTACATGGGGGGAGACCCAGTACTTC
TRBV6-1,-,TRBJ2-2,-,CAIPGGVQGLPNTGELFF,TGTGCCATCCCAGGAGGGGTCCAGGGGCTCCCGAACACCGGGGAGCTGTTTTTT
TRBV5-4,many,TRBJ2-1,-,CASSSDTGHDNEQFF,TGTGCCAGCAGCTCGGACACGGGGCACGACAATGAGCAGTTCTTC
TRBV7-2,many,TRBJ2-5,-,CASTKTGDGRETQYF,TGTGCCAGCACCAAAACGGGGGACGGTCGAGAGACCCAGTACTTC
TRBV9,-,TRBJ1-3,-,CASSPVSPGTGNTIYF,TGTGCCAGCAGCCCGGTCTCTCCGGGGACTGGAAACACCATATATTTT
TRBV2,many,TRBJ1-1,TRBD1,CASSKNTGDEDAFF,TGTGCCAGCAGTAAGAATACAGGGGATGAGGATGCTTTCTTT
TRBV29-1,many,TRBJ1-6,-,CSVEIGEGPLHF,TGCAGCGTCGAAATAGGGGAGGGACCCCTCCACTTT
TRBV14,-,TRBJ2-2,-,CASSQELGNTCELFF,TGTGCCAGCAGCCAAGAGCTGGGTAACACCTGTGAGCTGTTTTTT
TRBV6-5,medium-sized,TRBJ2-7,-,CASSLGQTYEQYF,TGTGCCAGCAGTTTAGGACAGACCTACGAGCAGTACTTC
TRBV5-1,-,TRBJ1-2,TRBD1,CASSINDREYGYTF,TGCGCCAGCAGCATCAACGACAGGGAGTATGGCTACACCTTC
TRBV7-2,-,TRBJ1-5,-,CASSQGAREGQTKHF,TGTGCCAGCAGCCAAGGCGCGCGGGAGGGTCAGACCAAGCATTTT
TRBV6-2/TRBV6-3,-,TRBJ2-7,TRBD2,CSSSDRAGADSYEQYF,TGTTCCAGCAGTGACCGAGCGGGAGCGGACTCCTACGAGCAGTACTTC
TRBV12-3/TRBV12-4,many,TRBJ2-5,-,CASSLGPQETQYF,TGTGCCAGCAGTTTAGGCCCGCAAGAGACCCAGTACTTC
TRBV5-1,-,TRBJ2-3,-,CASSLVSLSTDTQYF,TGCGCCAGTAGCTTGGTTAGCCTGAGCACAGATACGCAGTATTTT
TRBV9,large,TRBJ2-2,-,CASSGQETNTGELFF,TGTGCCAGCAGTGGGCAGGAAACGAACACCGGGGAGCTGTTTTTT
TRBV7-9,-,TRBJ2-1,TRBD2,CASTTSGGTYNEQFF,TGTGCCAGCACCACTTCGGGGGGAACCTACAATGAGCAGTTCTTC
TRBV19,-,TRBJ2-1,TRBD2,CASSMLTSGDFF,TGTGCCAGTAGTATGTTAACTAGCGGGGACTTCTTC
TRBV5-6,many,TRBJ2-7,-,CASSVRGGWSRAQYF,TGTGCCAGCAGCGTCCGAGGGGGATGGAGTCGGGCGCAGTACTTC
TRBV3-1,-,TRBJ1-5,-,CASSLGTTLSNQPQHF,TGTGCCAGCAGCCTTGGGACAACTCTTAGCAATCAGCCCCAGCATTTT
TRBV2,-,TRBJ1-6,-,CASSGGSPTHF,TGTGCCAGCAGTGGAGGGTCGCCCACCCACTTT
TRBV6-1,-,TRBJ1-6,-,CASSLQVMISPLHF,TGTGCCAGCAGTCTACAGGTAATGATTTCACCCCTCCACTTT
TRBV7-9,-,TRBJ1-1,TRBD1,CASSFRQGNTEAFF,TGTGCCAGCAGCTTTCGACAGGGGAACACTGAAGCTTTCTTT
TRBV7-6,-,TRBJ1-1,-,CASSSGTSNTEAFF,TGTGCCAGCAGCTCCGGGACATCGAACACTGAAGCTTTCTTT
TRBV2,-,TRBJ2-1,-,CASIVAEVTRNEQFF,TGTGCCAGCATCGTAGCTGAGGTTACTCGCAATGAGCAGTTCTTC
TRBV5-1,many,TRBJ2-3,-,CASAVGQDDTDTQYF,TGCGCCAGCGCGGTTGGGCAGGACGACACAGATACGCAGTATTTT
TRBV11-3,medium-sized,TRBJ2-3,-,CASTKGGAEDTQYF,TGTGCCAGCACCAAAGGGGGGGCTGAAGATACGCAGTATTTT